This passage covers 22 T cell receptor beta chains from one sample sequenced in a study of T cell responses to AZD1222 COVID-19 vaccine. Sequenced by immunoSEQ multiplex PCR; TCRdb stores in-frame clones only, minus some. The sample lists 150,000 or so clones; roughly nine tenths were seen once. Here the sequenced sample was peripheral blood, taken 28 days after the second AZD1222 dose. The source of these receptors is an adult who received the AZD1222 COVID-19 vaccine.

This chain connects TRBV12-3 or TRBV12-4 to TRBJ1-2; no clear D gene. V lost 3 bases, J lost 10 bases, and 12 bases lay in between. This CDR3 contains 12 residues. The CDR3 loop reads CASSFARRSYTF. DNA for the CDR3: TGTGCCAGCAGTTTCGCGCGGAGATCCTACACCTTC.

This clone was detected once. The chain couples TRBV6-5 to TRBJ1-1; 9 bases map to TRBD1. V shed 6 bases, J shed 1 base, and the junction held 6 bases outside the gene matches. Germline V gives CDR1 MNHEY, CDR2 SVGAGI. The CDR3 runs 15 residues. The CDR3 region has the DNA TGTGCCAGCAGGCGGACAGGGGCCCAGAACACTGAAGCTTTCTTT. As protein: CASRRTGAQNTEAFF.

This chain connects TRBV7-2 to TRBJ2-7; 8 bases fit TRBD2. Germline CDR1 SGHTA, CDR2 FQGNSA. CDR3 length equals 16 residues. Trimming removed 5 bases from V and 0 bases from J; junction bases left unmatched: 9. CDR3 DNA sequence: TGTGCCAGCAGCCACCGGGGGGGCCGGAGCTCCTACGAGCAGTACTTC. Translating it yields CASSHRGGRSSYEQYF.

The chain combines TRBV3-1 (or the pseudogene TRBV3-2) with TRBJ2-3; 9 nucleotides line up with TRBD1. V gave up 0 bases and J gave up 1 base; unmatched junction bases: 5. The CDR3 has 17 residues. CDR1 is LGHDT, CDR2 YNNKEL, per germline (reference sequence). The CDR3 coding sequence is TGTGCCAGCAGCCAAGATTTCGACAGGGGGGGCACAGATACGCAGTATTTT. It translates to CASSQDFDRGGTDTQYF.

The chain is built from TRBV20-1 and TRBJ2-3, with 8 positions matching TRBD2. CDR1 and CDR2 from the germline V gene are DFQATT and SNEGSKA (reference sequence). The CDR3 is 17 amino acids. The trim removed 5 bases at V and 4 bases at J, leaving 17 bases unmatched. Written as DNA, the CDR3 is TGCAGTGCTGGTGGTCTTGGGGGACTAGTTGCATCAGATACGCAGTATTTT. Translation gives CSAGGLGGLVASDTQYF.

The V gene is TRBV2, the J gene TRBJ1-1; possible D gene TRBD1, 6 bases. Germline values: CDR1 SNHLY, CDR2 FYNNEI. Trimming removed 8 bases at V and 11 bases at J, with 12 bases between. CDR3 size: 10 residues. The CDR3 sequence: CASGGHEAFF. The CDR3 DNA reads as TGTGCCAGCGGGGGACATGAGGCTTTCTTT.

The V call is TRBV6-1, the J call TRBJ1-5; no reliable D call. Per germline, CDR1 MNHNS and CDR2 SASEGT. V was shortened by 2 bases and J by 4 bases, with 6 bases between the two germline ends. The CDR3 extends over 13 amino acids. CDR3 DNA sequence: TGTGCCAGCAGTGAATCAGGAAATCAGCCCCAGCATTTT. It codes for CASSESGNQPQHF.

The chain recombines TRBV11-2 with TRBJ2-7, with a tentative D call TRBD1 (5 bases). Germline V gene sequence: CDR1 SGHAT, CDR2 FQNNGV. The V gene lost 5 bases and the J gene lost 0 bases, with 17 bases spanning the gap. This CDR3 contains 16 residues. In DNA, the CDR3 is TGTGCCAGCAGCCCCCTTAACAGGCGTGACTCCTACGAGCAGTACTTC. This translates into CASSPLNRRDSYEQYF. Full variable domain (remainder filled in from reference TRBV11-2 and TRBJ2-7): EAGVAQSPRYKIIEKRQSVAFWCNPISGHATLYWYQQILGQGPKLLIQFQNNGVVDDSQLPKDRFSAERLKGVDSTLKIQPAKLEDSAVYLCASSPLNRRDSYEQYFGPGTRLTVT.

This clone was observed a handful of times. The J gene is TRBJ1-1, the V gene TRBV19; possibly TRBD1 for D (6 bases). This CDR3 is built from 13 residues. V lost 4 bases and J lost 3, with 9 bases in between. Germline CDR1 reads LNHDA; CDR2 reads SQIVND (reference sequence). The CDR3 reads CASSTRTDTEAFF. CDR3 nucleotide sequence: TGTGCCAGTAGTACTCGGACAGACACTGAAGCTTTCTTT.

The gene calls are TRBV19 and TRBJ1-6; the match to TRBD1 covers 7 bases. This CDR3 contains 13 residues. The V gene end was trimmed by 8 bases and the J gene end by 10 bases; junction bases not matched to a gene: 8. Per the germline V gene, CDR1 is LNHDA and CDR2 is SQIVND (reference sequence). CDR3 sequence (DNA): TGTGCCAGTTCCGACAGGGTGGGATCACCCCTCCACTTT. This encodes CASSDRVGSPLHF.

This chain connects TRBV7-6 to TRBJ1-1; D is uncertain. Germline V lookup: CDR1 SGHVS, CDR2 FNYEAQ. V gave up 5 bases and J gave up 0 bases, with 7 bases separating them. The CDR3 covers 13 residues. The CDR3 DNA follows: TGTGCCAGCAGCAGTTCGCTGAACACTGAAGCTTTCTTT. Encoded protein: CASSSSLNTEAFF.

This clone was seen a single time. V is TRBV10-3 and J is TRBJ1-1; no definite D call. CDR1 is ENHRY and CDR2 is SYGVKD in the germline V gene. CDR3 length: 17 residues. Trimming took 2 bases from V and 4 from J, leaving 20 bases between them. The CDR3 loop reads CAISEIPSRERGTEAFF. CDR3 nucleotides: TGTGCCATCAGTGAGATACCCTCTAGGGAGCGGGGCACTGAAGCTTTCTTT.

This sequence joins TRBV18 and TRBJ2-3; TRBD1 agrees at 8 bases. The CDR3 has 15 amino acids. In germline, CDR1 is KGHSH, CDR2 LQKENI. The junction had 3 bases not matched to a gene; V was cut back by 3 bases and J by 1 base. Here the CDR3 DNA reads TGTGCCAGCTCACCTAGACAGGGGCGCACAGATACGCAGTATTTT. Translation gives CASSPRQGRTDTQYF.

This chain links TRBV6-5 with TRBJ1-6, with D hard to call. This CDR3 has 15 amino acids. The V end lost 8 bases, the J end lost 0 bases, and 11 bases lay between the germline ends. Germline values: CDR1 MNHEY, CDR2 SVGAGI. The DNA of the CDR3 is TGTGCCAGCTTCAGTCCAAGCTCCTATAATTCACCCCTCCACTTT. Translated: CASFSPSSYNSPLHF.

V gene TRBV20-1 combines with J gene TRBJ1-1; D is possibly TRBD1 (5 bases). Germline V gives CDR1 DFQATT, CDR2 SNEGSKA (reference sequence). CDR3 length equals 11 residues. Trimming shortened V by 1 base and J by 6 bases, and 6 bases separated the two germline ends. The CDR3 spells CSARAGAEAFF. The DNA of the CDR3 is TGCAGTGCTAGAGCGGGGGCTGAAGCTTTCTTT.

The rearrangement links TRBV9 to TRBJ2-1; TRBD2 matches 8 bases. The CDR3 is 16 amino acids. The V and J ends lost 4 bases and 0 bases, in that order; junction bases with no gene match: 6. Germline CDR1 reads SGDLS; CDR2 reads YYNGEE. CDR3 DNA sequence: TGTGCCAGCAGCTTCCTAGCGGGTAACTCCTACAATGAGCAGTTCTTC. It is translated as CASSFLAGNSYNEQFF.

The V and J genes are TRBV24-1 and TRBJ1-6; D remains unclear. Germline V gene sequence: CDR1 KGHDR, CDR2 SFDVKD. CDR3 size: 12 residues. The germline V and J ends were trimmed by 4 bases and 14 bases, with 11 bases remaining between them. The CDR3 bases are TGTGCCACCAGTGACCCCCTTGGGGCCCTCCACTTT. Translated: CATSDPLGALHF.

Only one count was recorded for this clone. The gene calls are TRBV7-8 and TRBJ1-6, with unresolved D. V lost 5 bases and J lost 7, with 3 bases in between. The CDR3 is 11 amino acids. The V gene's germline CDR1 is SGHVS and CDR2 FQNEAQ. CDR3 loop: CASSTNSPLHF. The CDR3 DNA sequence: TGTGCCAGCAGCACCAATTCACCCCTCCACTTT.

The V call is TRBV28, the J call TRBJ2-3, with 10 bases matching TRBD2. The CDR3 runs to 15 residues. V lost 6 bases and J lost 0; bases outside the gene matches: 3. CDR1 MDHEN and CDR2 SYDVKM come from the germline V gene. The CDR3 region has the DNA TGTGCCAGCAGACGACTAGCGGGTAGCACAGATACGCAGTATTTT. Translation gives CASRRLAGSTDTQYF.

This clone has a single count. J is TRBJ2-1 and V is TRBV7-2; 12 positions match TRBD2. CDR3 size: 18 residues. Per germline, CDR1 SGHTA and CDR2 FQGNSA. The junction had 9 bases not matched to a gene; V was cut back by 2 bases and J by 4 bases. CDR3 sequence reads: CASSLQSGLAGPYNEQFF. For the CDR3, the DNA is TGTGCCAGCAGCTTACAGAGCGGACTAGCGGGACCTTACAATGAGCAGTTCTTC.

The V call is TRBV28, the J call TRBJ2-1; 8 positions agree with TRBD2. With V trimmed by 2 bases and J by 4 bases, 7 bases remained unmatched. The CDR3 extends over 16 amino acids. Germline V gene data show CDR1 as MDHEN and CDR2 as SYDVKM. CDR3 in DNA: TGTGCCAGCAGTTTAGCCGGGCGGGGGGCATACAATGAGCAGTTCTTC. Translated, it gives CASSLAGRGAYNEQFF. The variable domain in full, with the rest retrieved from reference TRBV28 and TRBJ2-1, is DVKVTQSSRYLVKRTGEKVFLECVQDMDHENMFWYRQDPGLGLRLIYFSYDVKMKEKGDIPEGYSVSREKKERFSLILESASTNQTSMYLCASSLAGRGAYNEQFFGPGTRLTVL.

The CDR3 sequence: CASSYDRGVTYEQYF. CDR3 nucleotide sequence: TGTGCCAGCAGTTACGACAGGGGTGTAACCTACGAGCAGTACTTC. V gene TRBV6-5 combines with J gene TRBJ2-7; 8 nucleotides match TRBD1. The CDR3 has 15 residues. The V and J ends lost 2 bases and 2 bases, in that order; junction bases with no gene match: 5. Germline V lookup: CDR1 MNHEY, CDR2 SVGAGI.